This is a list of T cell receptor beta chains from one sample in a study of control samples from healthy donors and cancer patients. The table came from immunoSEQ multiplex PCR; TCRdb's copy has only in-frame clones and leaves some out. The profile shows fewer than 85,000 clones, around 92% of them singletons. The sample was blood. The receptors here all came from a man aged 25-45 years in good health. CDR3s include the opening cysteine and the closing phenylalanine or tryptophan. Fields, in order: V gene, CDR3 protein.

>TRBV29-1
CSVEDSRNTEAFF
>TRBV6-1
CASSEWGPSYEQYF
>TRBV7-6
CASSLRGNTEAFF
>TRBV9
CASSVGGGWSGLNGYTF
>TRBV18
CASSLRDRGTDTQYF
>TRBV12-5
CASGLEGVWTEAFF
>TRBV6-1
CASSERQGLAKNIQYF
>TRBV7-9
CASSYRGSAGGETQYF
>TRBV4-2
CASSLRSGNNQPQHF
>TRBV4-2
CASSQETRYNEQFF
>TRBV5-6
CASSLGAEETQYF
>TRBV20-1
CSADRAYEQYF
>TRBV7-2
CASSLARRGTYEQYF
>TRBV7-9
CASSLPGDNTGELFF
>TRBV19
CASSMAVTTEAFF
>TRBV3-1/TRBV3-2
CASSLMGRPAHNEQFF
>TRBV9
CASSVRDRGNTEAFF
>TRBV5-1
CASSLAITGGAAYEQYF
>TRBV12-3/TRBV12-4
CASTRDRGPAFF
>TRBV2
CASSGQLEQPQHF
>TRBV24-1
CATQSFRNNEQFF
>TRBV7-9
CASSPNAGETQYF
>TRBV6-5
CASRYRGAKNIQYF
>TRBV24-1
CATSGPSGMSSYEQYF
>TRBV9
CASSARLAPGAHNEQFF
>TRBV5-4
CASSLNRGYTDTQYF
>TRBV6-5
CASSYSGWNEQYF
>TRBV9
CASSATGLEEKLFF
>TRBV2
CASSEGLAGGYNEQFF
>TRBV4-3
CASSQDWGNYGYTF
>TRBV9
CASSVWGQGNEQFF
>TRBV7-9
CASSLRETGGPYNEQFF
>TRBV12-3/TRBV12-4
CASSTSGGETQYF
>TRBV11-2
CASSLEPGAQAFF
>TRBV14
CASRLTGTYSYEQYF
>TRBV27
CASRKTGNNQPQHF
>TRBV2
CASSLFSGVVTDTQYF
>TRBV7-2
CASSLVEGQETQYF
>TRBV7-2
CASSPRTEQYF
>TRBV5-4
CASSPGRGSGANVLTF
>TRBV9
CASSVDGSGNTIYF
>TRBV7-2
CASSPDRGSQPQHF
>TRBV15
CATSSPDNYGYTF
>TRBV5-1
CASSWAGPNTEAFF
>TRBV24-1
CATSDPPFGEGYTF
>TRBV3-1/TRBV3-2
CASSLRGPEKLFF
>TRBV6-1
CASSERDLNTEAFF
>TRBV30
CAWSANSNQPQHF
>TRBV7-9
CASSFPRTGFTDTQYF
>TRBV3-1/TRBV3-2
CASSQDHLAVLSYNEQFF
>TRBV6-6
CASSIQGVGDTEAFF
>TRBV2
CASSNRQKVNEKLFF
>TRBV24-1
CATSGLSANQPQHF